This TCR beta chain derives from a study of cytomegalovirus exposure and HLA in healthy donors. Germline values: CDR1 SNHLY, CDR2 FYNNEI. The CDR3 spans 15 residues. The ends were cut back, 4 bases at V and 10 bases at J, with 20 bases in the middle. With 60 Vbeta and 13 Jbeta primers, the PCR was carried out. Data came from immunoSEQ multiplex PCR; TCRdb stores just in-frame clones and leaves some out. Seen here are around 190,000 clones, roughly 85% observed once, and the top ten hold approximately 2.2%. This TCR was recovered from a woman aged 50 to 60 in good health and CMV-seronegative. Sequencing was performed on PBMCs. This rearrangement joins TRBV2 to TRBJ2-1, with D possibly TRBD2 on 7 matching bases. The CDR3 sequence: CASSGGATGGQEQFF. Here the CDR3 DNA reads TGTGCCAGCAGTGGAGGAGCAACGGGAGGACAGGAGCAGTTCTTC.